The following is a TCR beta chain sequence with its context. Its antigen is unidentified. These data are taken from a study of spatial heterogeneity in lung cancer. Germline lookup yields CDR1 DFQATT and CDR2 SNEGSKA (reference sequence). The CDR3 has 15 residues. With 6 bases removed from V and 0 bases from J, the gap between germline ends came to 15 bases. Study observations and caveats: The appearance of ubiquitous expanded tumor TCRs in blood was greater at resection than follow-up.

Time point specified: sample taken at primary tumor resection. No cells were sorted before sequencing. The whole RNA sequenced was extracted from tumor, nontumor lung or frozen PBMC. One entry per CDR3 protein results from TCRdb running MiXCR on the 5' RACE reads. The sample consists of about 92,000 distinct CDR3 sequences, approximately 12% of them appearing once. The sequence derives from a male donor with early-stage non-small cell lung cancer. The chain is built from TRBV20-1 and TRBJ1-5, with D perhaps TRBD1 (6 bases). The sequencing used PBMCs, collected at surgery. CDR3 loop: CSAVPQGDSNQPQHF. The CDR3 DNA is TGCAGTGCAGTTCCACAGGGAGATAGCAATCAGCCCCAGCATTTT.